This T cell receptor (beta chain) was found in a study of OX40 agonist ivuxolimab in advanced cancers. Study as a whole: Dose-escalation cases comprised hepatocellular carcinoma, melanoma, renal cell or head and neck cancer. Study-wide results and limits: Normalized T-cell clonal expansion was also low in some nonresponders. Antigen specificity was not determined for the expanded peripheral T cells.

Prior autoimmune disease or systemic immunosuppression barred patients. Generated by immunoSEQ multiplex PCR, the TCRdb table keeps only in-frame clones and is missing some. In the table there are nearly 80,000 clones, almost 85% of which are singletons. About this clone itself: Antigen: not known.

This material consisted of CD4+ or CD8+ T cells sorted from blood, taken in a trial of the OX40 agonist ivuxolimab. The sequence was collected from an adult with an advanced solid tumor such as melanoma, head and neck, liver or kidney cancer.

CDR3 sequence reads: CAIKGRTSGSTDTQYF. CDR3 DNA sequence: TGTGCCATCAAAGGCAGGACTAGCGGTAGCACAGATACGCAGTATTTT. The gene calls are TRBV10-3 and TRBJ2-3; 10 nucleotides align to TRBD2. The CDR3 sequence is 16 residues long. CDR1 is ENHRY, CDR2 SYGVKD, per germline. V trimming: 7 bases; J trimming: 0 bases; junction bases outside the gene matches: 7.